This section outlines one T cell receptor beta chain sequence together with its context. An amount of RNA that ranged from roughly 0.5 to 1 ug was reverse transcribed with random hexamers. TCRdb re-called the immunoSEQ multiplex PCR reads with MiXCR, one entry per CDR3 protein. The sample has 200,000 or so distinct CDR3 sequences, roughly 95% seen once. This sample was included in a study of CD8 T cells in Susac syndrome. The CDR3 spans 15 residues. Germline V gene lookup returns CDR1 SGDLS and CDR2 YYNGEE. V lost 0 bases, J lost 10 bases, and 7 bases stayed unmatched. Material for sequencing was CD4+ T cells from PBMCs. This chain connects TRBV9 to TRBJ2-1; 10 nucleotides align to TRBD2. The source of this sequence is a human donor with multiple sclerosis. DNA of the CDR3: TGTGCCAGCAGCGTAGTACTAGCGGGACCCCTGGAGCAGTTCTTC. It encodes CASSVVLAGPLEQFF. The full variable domain, rest sourced from reference TRBV9 and TRBJ2-1, is DSGVTQTPKHLITATGQRVTLRCSPRSGDLSVYWYQQSLDQGLQFLIQYYNGEERAKGNILERFSAQQFPDLHSELNLSSLELGDSALYFCASSVVLAGPLEQFFGPGTRLTVL.